This T cell receptor (beta chain) came from a study of blood T cells in healthy people across ages. Regarding the study as a whole: Estimated diversity that came from one million T cells was considered an underestimate. Unsorted PBMCs prevented conclusive naive versus antigen-experienced comparison. The donors' CMV status was not determined, possibly confounding changes in expanded clonotypes.

This CDR3 is 14 amino acids long. Of note for this clonotype: The antigen is not known.

For the second PCR, which ran for roughly 7 to 11 cycles, a sample-barcoded 5' primer and a J-beta primer mix were used. Each cDNA molecule carried a tag from a template-switch adaptor that contained 12 random nucleotides. TCRdb re-called the 5' RACE reads with MiXCR, one entry per CDR3 protein. The sample contains fewer than 700,000 distinct CDR3 sequences, about 45% of which appear only once. Material for sequencing was blood. J is TRBJ2-4 and V is TRBV12-3 or TRBV12-4; 7 positions agree with TRBD1. TRBJ2-7 matches the DNA end more closely, so the J call is doubtful. The TCR originated in a man older than 75 in good health. The CDR3 DNA reads as TGTGCCAGCAGATACAGGGGCAGAGGTTACGAGCAGTACTTC. Its protein product is CASRYRGRGYEQYF.